One sample yielded the 24 T cell receptor beta chains listed below, sequenced in a study of OX40 agonist ivuxolimab in advanced cancers. TCRdb's copy holds only in-frame clones and misses some; the assay was immunoSEQ multiplex PCR. The profile shows 65,000 to 85,000 clones, roughly 84% of them singletons. Here the sequenced sample was CD4+ or CD8+ T cells sorted from blood, taken in a trial of the OX40 agonist ivuxolimab. Receptors originate from an adult with an advanced solid tumor such as melanoma, head and neck, liver or kidney cancer.

This clone was picked up one time. This rearrangement joins TRBV6-4 to TRBJ1-5; TRBD1 matches 9 bases. This CDR3 comprises 15 residues. With 5 bases clipped from V and 4 bases from J, the junction kept 6 bases outside the gene matches. Germline V gene lookup returns CDR1 MRHNA and CDR2 SNTAGT. CDR3 DNA sequence: TGTGCCAGCAGTAGGACAGGGGAGCGGAATCAGCCCCAGCATTTT. Protein sequence: CASSRTGERNQPQHF.

The gene calls are TRBV2 and TRBJ2-5; weak D call: TRBD2 (6 bases). The germline V gene encodes CDR1 SNHLY and CDR2 FYNNEI. V was cut by 2 bases and J by 2 bases, with 12 bases left in between. The CDR3 has 15 residues. CDR3 in amino acids: CASSELGTEQETQYF. In nucleotides, the CDR3 is TGTGCCAGCAGTGAATTAGGGACTGAACAAGAGACCCAGTACTTC.

The chain joins TRBV5-1 to TRBJ2-4; D possibly matches TRBD1 or TRBD2 (6 bases each). From germline, CDR1 is SGHRS and CDR2 YFSETQ. Trimming took off 2 bases at V and 9 bases at J, with 24 bases between the two ends. This CDR3 spans 17 amino acids. In DNA form, the CDR3 reads TGCGCCAGCAGCTTAAACTCACCAAGTGGAGGGGGAGGCATTCAGTACTTC. Translating gives CASSLNSPSGGGGIQYF.

This chain joins TRBV19 and TRBJ2-1, with unresolved D. Germline V lookup: CDR1 LNHDA, CDR2 SQIVND (reference sequence). The CDR3 length is 17 residues. Trimming stripped 3 bases from V and 1 base from J, with 16 bases between. The CDR3 DNA reads as TGTGCCAGTAGTATCGGCCCAGGATTAGGATCCTACAATGAGCAGTTCTTC. It specifies CASSIGPGLGSYNEQFF.

As to this clone: This same CDR3 is encoded by further DNA sequences in the sample. J is TRBJ1-6 and V is TRBV6-4; D gene unclear. The V gene lost 0 bases and the J gene lost 4 bases, with 1 base spanning the gap. This CDR3 comprises 13 residues. The germline gives CDR1 MRHNA, CDR2 SNTAGT. The CDR3 sequence is CASSDSYNSPLHF. The DNA for the CDR3 is TGTGCCAGCAGTGACTCTTATAATTCACCCCTCCACTTT.

J is TRBJ2-3 and V is TRBV5-8, with 7 nucleotides matching TRBD1. V lost 3 bases to trimming and J lost 1 base; unmatched junction nucleotides: 8. CDR3 size: 16 residues. The germline gives CDR1 SGHTS, CDR2 YDEGEE. The CDR3 coding sequence is TGTGCCAGCAGCTGGGGGCGACAGGGAGGCACAGATACGCAGTATTTT. This codes for CASSWGRQGGTDTQYF.

This clone was seen only a few times. This same CDR3 is encoded by further DNA sequences in the sample. This chain joins TRBV6-5 and TRBJ1-1; D is uncertain. The length of the CDR3 is 13 residues. Germline V gene sequence: CDR1 MNHEY, CDR2 SVGAGI. V lost 2 bases and J lost 0, with 4 bases in between. The CDR3 coding sequence is TGTGCCAGCAGTTACAGGGTGAACACTGAAGCTTTCTTT. The encoded protein is CASSYRVNTEAFF.

A few counts support this clone. This chain joins TRBV11-3 and TRBJ2-2, with no clear D. Germline CDR1 SGHNT, CDR2 YENEEA. V was cut by 5 bases and J by 0 bases, with 19 bases left in between. The CDR3 is 18 residues long. DNA of the CDR3: TGTGCCAGCAGCGCCGAACCCCTGACGGGTTCGAACACCGGGGAGCTGTTTTTT. Amino acid sequence: CASSAEPLTGSNTGELFF.

The CDR3 reads CASSSDRGRKVSYGYTF. CDR3 nucleotides: TGTGCCAGCAGTTCTGACAGGGGGCGAAAGGTATCCTATGGCTACACCTTC. This chain uses TRBV28 with TRBJ1-2; TRBD1 aligns across 10 bases. With 4 bases clipped from V and 4 bases from J, the junction kept 12 bases outside the gene matches. Per germline, CDR1 MDHEN and CDR2 SYDVKM. The CDR3 totals 17 residues.

The chain recombines TRBV9 with TRBJ2-3, with 12 bases lining up with TRBD2. Trimming removed 3 bases from V and 6 bases from J; junction bases left unmatched: 11. CDR1 is SGDLS, CDR2 YYNGEE, per germline. The CDR3 covers 17 residues. The CDR3: CASSGRGSSGGDDTQYF. The CDR3 nucleotides read TGTGCCAGCAGCGGAAGAGGGTCTAGCGGGGGGGATGATACGCAGTATTTT.

The genes are TRBV6-8 and TRBJ1-5; D is unclear. V lost 3 bases and J 3 bases, leaving 12 bases between the germline ends. This CDR3 has 15 amino acids. Germline CDR1 is MNHGY and CDR2 is SAAAGT. DNA for the CDR3: TGTGCCAGCAGTTATAACGGGCAGTTCAATCAGCCCCAGCATTTT. It specifies CASSYNGQFNQPQHF.

This chain links TRBV19 with TRBJ2-2; TRBD2 matches 10 bases. The germline gives CDR1 LNHDA, CDR2 SQIVND (reference sequence). Trimming took 10 bases from V and 2 from J; bases not matched to a gene: 13. The length of the CDR3 is 17 residues. CDR3 in amino acids: CATPPLAGTKNTGELFF. The CDR3 DNA follows: TGTGCCACCCCTCCACTAGCGGGGACCAAAAACACCGGGGAGCTGTTTTTT.

The chain has TRBV19 and TRBJ2-3; 11 positions match TRBD1. This CDR3 contains 17 residues. V gave up 5 bases and J gave up 4 bases; unmatched junction bases: 11. Germline V gene data show CDR1 as LNHDA and CDR2 as SQIVND (reference sequence). In DNA form, the CDR3 reads TGTGCCAGTAGTTTAAAGGGGACAGGGGGGGTTGCAGATACGCAGTATTTT. Translated: CASSLKGTGGVADTQYF.

In this sample, this clone turned up once. The gene calls are TRBV29-1 and TRBJ2-1, with D unclear. The CDR3 covers 11 residues. CDR1 is SQVTM, CDR2 ANQGSEA, per germline. V lost 3 bases to trimming and J lost 8 bases, with 8 bases between them. The CDR3 DNA is TGCAGCGTTGATTCCGGGTATGAGCAGTTCTTC. Its translation: CSVDSGYEQFF.

The genes are TRBV7-1 and TRBJ1-5; D is unresolved. TRBV7-1 is an ORF; its function is uncertain. CDR3 length equals 13 residues. V gave up 3 bases and J gave up 6 bases, with 9 bases separating them. CDR3 region: CASSSGNLQPQHF. The CDR3 DNA follows: TGTGCCAGCAGCTCCGGGAATCTTCAGCCCCAGCATTTT.

V usage is TRBV2 and J usage is TRBJ2-3, with 14 bases fitting TRBD2. V trimming: 6 bases; J trimming: 5 bases; junction bases outside the gene matches: 4. The V gene's germline CDR1 is SNHLY and CDR2 FYNNEI. The CDR3 is 15 amino acids. CDR3 sequence reads: CASSGTSGRGDTQYF. The CDR3 bases are TGTGCCAGCAGCGGGACTAGCGGGAGAGGAGATACGCAGTATTTT. Full variable domain (rest looked up from reference TRBV2 and TRBJ2-3): EPEVTQTPSHQVTQMGQEVILRCVPISNHLYFYWYRQILGQKVEFLVSFYNNEISEKSEIFDDQFSVERPDGSNFTLKIRSTKLEDSAMYFCASSGTSGRGDTQYFGPGTRLTVL.

The chain is built from TRBV30 and TRBJ2-1, with D perhaps TRBD1 (7 bases). Trimming removed 4 bases from V and 6 bases from J, with 13 bases in between. The CDR3 extends over 13 amino acids. Germline CDR1 reads GTSNPN; CDR2 reads SVGIG (reference sequence). CDR3 loop: CAWTQGGGNEQFF. CDR3 coding DNA: TGTGCCTGGACCCAGGGGGGTGGCAATGAGCAGTTCTTC.

The V call is TRBV9, the J call TRBJ2-1; the match to TRBD1 covers 9 bases. J lost 5 bases, V lost 2 bases, and 8 bases had no gene match. In germline, CDR1 is SGDLS, CDR2 YYNGEE. This CDR3 has 16 residues. The CDR3 DNA sequence: TGTGCCAGCAGCGTTTCAACTGGGACAGGGAACAATGAGCAGTTCTTC. This encodes CASSVSTGTGNNEQFF.

This rearrangement joins TRBV6-1 to TRBJ2-1; the D gene is possibly TRBD2 (7 bases). Germline values: CDR1 MNHNS, CDR2 SASEGT. There are 15 residues in the CDR3. The V end was cut by 2 bases, the J end by 9 bases, with 17 bases between. CDR3: CASSEHGGQGSEQFF. Here the CDR3 DNA reads TGTGCCAGCAGTGAACACGGGGGGCAGGGGAGTGAGCAGTTCTTC.

V gene TRBV28 combines with J gene TRBJ2-1, with D hard to call. The germline gives CDR1 MDHEN, CDR2 SYDVKM. The ends were cut back, 5 bases at V and 3 bases at J, with 14 bases in the middle. The CDR3 sequence is 15 residues long. The CDR3 DNA follows: TGTGCCAGCAGTCGTACTGTCCTGATCTACAATGAGCAGTTCTTC. Translating it yields CASSRTVLIYNEQFF.

The CDR3 spells CASSQDAGTDTQYF. In nucleotides, the CDR3 is TGTGCCAGCAGCCAAGATGCGGGGACAGATACGCAGTATTTT. The V gene is TRBV4-2, the J gene TRBJ2-3; tentative D call: TRBD2 (6 bases). Between the trimmed V and J ends, which lost 0 bases and 3 bases, there was a span of 7 bases. The germline V gene has CDR1 LGHNA and CDR2 YNFKEQ. The CDR3 spans 14 residues.

The chain couples TRBV4-2 to TRBJ2-7, with TRBD1 as a possible D gene (5 bases). The germline V gene has CDR1 LGHNA and CDR2 YNFKEQ. The CDR3 has 14 amino acids. V dropped 0 bases and J dropped 3 bases, with 9 bases sitting between them. The CDR3 sequence: CASSQDRVDYEQYF. The CDR3 DNA is TGTGCCAGCAGCCAAGACAGGGTCGACTACGAGCAGTACTTC.

This chain links TRBV18 with TRBJ2-6; 8 bases match TRBD1. Germline loops: CDR1 KGHSH, CDR2 LQKENI. Losses at the gene ends were 8 bases for V and 0 bases for J; bases not matched to a gene: 9. The CDR3 totals 17 residues. The CDR3 is CASLGQGKPSGANVLTF. CDR3 in DNA: TGTGCCAGCCTAGGACAGGGTAAACCCTCTGGGGCCAACGTCCTGACTTTC.

A few counts support this clone. This chain uses TRBV2 with TRBJ1-1, with D hard to call. Germline CDR1 reads SNHLY; CDR2 reads FYNNEI. Trimming pared 7 bases from V and 2 bases from J, leaving 8 bases between. The CDR3 consists of 12 residues. This chain's CDR3 is CASILDNTEAFF. CDR3 in DNA: TGTGCCAGCATCCTCGATAACACTGAAGCTTTCTTT.